The 24 T cell receptor beta chains listed next were all sequenced from one sample in a study of T cells in Graves' hyperthyroidism and ophthalmopathy. Amplification targeted TCR beta CDR3 regions from RNA transcripts. Researchers ran a first-round RT-PCR on the TCR CDR3 using the HTBI primer set. MiXCR, run by TCRdb on the multiplex PCR reads, gives a single entry per CDR3 protein. In the table there are hundreds of thousands of distinct CDR3 sequences, roughly 16% of which are singletons. The sequenced sample consisted of blood. These receptors all stem from a woman aged 25 to 39 with Graves' hyperthyroidism.

The sample holds many counts of this clonotype. This chain uses TRBV29-1 with TRBJ1-1; perhaps TRBD1 as D (5 bases). V was cut by 2 bases and J by 11 bases, with 15 bases left in between. CDR1 and CDR2 (germline): SQVTM, ANQGSEA. The CDR3 is 12 amino acids. The CDR3 reads CSVETGGWSAFF. The CDR3 DNA is TGCAGCGTTGAAACGGGGGGTTGGTCGGCTTTCTTT.

This clonotype showed up just a few times. This chain connects TRBV4-1 to TRBJ2-5; D might be TRBD2 (6 bases). This CDR3 region has 18 residues. Germline V gene lookup returns CDR1 MGHRA and CDR2 YSYEKL. V was shortened by 2 bases and J by 4 bases, with 23 bases between the two germline ends. The CDR3 DNA reads TGCGCCAGCAGCCAAAAGGGAGGAGGAGGGGCCGTACGAGAGACCCAGTACTTC. Protein sequence: CASSQKGGGGAVRETQYF.

This clonotype was counted ten times or more. This sequence joins TRBV12-3 or TRBV12-4 and TRBJ1-2; D perhaps matches TRBD1 (6 bases). Trimming took 1 base from V and 4 from J, leaving 13 bases between them. This CDR3 is built from 15 residues. CDR3 sequence: CASSLDGGPLYGYTF. The CDR3 DNA reads as TGTGCCAGCAGTTTAGACGGGGGGCCCCTCTATGGCTACACCTTC.

In this sample, this clonotype turned up many times. The rearrangement links TRBV12-3 or TRBV12-4 to TRBJ2-7; 9 bases are a match to TRBD1. V was clipped by 6 bases and J by 5 bases; unmatched bases: 8. The CDR3 runs to 14 residues. For the CDR3, the DNA is TGTGCCAGCAGGACCGGGACAGGGACCCACGAGCAGTACTTC. It specifies CASRTGTGTHEQYF.

This clonotype showed up just a few times. The genes are TRBV28 and TRBJ2-7; 9 positions match TRBD1. The CDR3 loop spans 14 amino acids. Germline-derived CDR1 and CDR2 are MDHEN and SYDVKM. V trimming: 7 bases; J trimming: 6 bases; junction bases outside the gene matches: 10. The CDR3 DNA reads TGTGCCAGCACCCTAACCGGGACAGGGTTCGAGCAGTACTTC. Translation gives CASTLTGTGFEQYF.

At least ten counts were recorded for this clonotype. This chain's CDR3 is CSARLQNYNEQFF. The CDR3 coding sequence is TGCAGTGCTAGGTTACAGAACTACAATGAGCAGTTCTTC. The chain uses TRBV20-1 and TRBJ2-1, with no clear D. Germline CDR1 reads DFQATT; CDR2 reads SNEGSKA (reference sequence). V was trimmed by 3 bases and J by 3 bases, leaving 9 bases between them. The CDR3 has 13 residues.

This clonotype appeared a single time. The V and J genes are TRBV6-4 and TRBJ1-4, with D unresolved. The CDR3 is 14 amino acids. Germline V lookup: CDR1 MRHNA, CDR2 SNTAGT. V was pared by 5 bases and J by 8 bases, with 15 bases between. CDR3: CASSLEKTGEKLFF. The CDR3 region has the DNA TGTGCCAGCAGTCTCGAGAAGACCGGAGAAAAACTGTTTTTT.

This clonotype was seen many times. The gene calls are TRBV13 and TRBJ2-1; 11 bases agree with TRBD2. The CDR3 contains 17 residues. V lost 5 bases to trimming and J lost 0 bases; unmatched junction nucleotides: 6. Germline V gives CDR1 PRHDT, CDR2 FYEKMQ (reference sequence). This CDR3 reads CASSPRLAGYSYNEQFF. The CDR3 region has the DNA TGTGCCAGCAGCCCTAGACTAGCGGGATACTCCTACAATGAGCAGTTCTTC.

This clonotype was counted only a few times. V and J are TRBV19 and TRBJ2-7; D gene ambiguous. Germline V gene lookup returns CDR1 LNHDA and CDR2 SQIVND (reference sequence). V was pared by 3 bases and J by 1 base, with 4 bases between. There are 12 residues in the CDR3. Here the CDR3 reads CASSIQSYEQYF. CDR3 coding DNA: TGTGCCAGTAGTATCCAATCCTACGAGCAGTACTTC.

This clonotype was recorded a few times. The chain is built from TRBV11-3 and TRBJ2-1, with D possibly TRBD2 on 5 matching bases. This CDR3 is 13 amino acids long. With 1 base removed from V and 12 bases from J, the gap between germline ends came to 13 bases. Germline CDR1 reads SGHNT; CDR2 reads YENEEA. For the CDR3, the DNA is TGTGCCAGCAGCTTAGCCCCGGGGAGAGGGCAGTTCTTC. Protein sequence: CASSLAPGRGQFF.

V is TRBV7-2 and J is TRBJ2-1; the D gene is possibly TRBD2 (6 bases). The CDR3 runs to 13 residues. Trimming removed 1 base from V and 12 bases from J, with 13 bases in between. Looked up from germline, CDR1 is SGHTA and CDR2 is FQGNSA. The CDR3 DNA reads TGTGCCAGCAGCTTAGGGGGAGGCGTGGGGCAGTTCTTC. It is translated as CASSLGGGVGQFF.

The V and J genes are TRBV19 and TRBJ2-1; D might be TRBD1 or TRBD2, each matching 5 bases. Germline V gene sequence: CDR1 LNHDA, CDR2 SQIVND (reference sequence). The CDR3 length is 13 residues. The CDR3 protein is CAAPGPSYNEQFF. The DNA for the CDR3 is TGTGCGGCTCCGGGACCATCGTACAATGAGCAGTTCTTC.

This clonotype was counted many times. The chain carries TRBV3-1 and TRBJ2-1; the match to TRBD1 covers 9 bases. This CDR3 is built from 16 residues. Germline-derived CDR1 and CDR2 are LGHDT and YNNKEL (reference sequence). The V segment lost 0 bases and the J segment 8 bases; nucleotides outside the gene matches: 8. DNA of the CDR3: TGTGCCAGCAGCCAAGATATAACAGGGGGCATCGATGAGCAGTTCTTC. Protein product: CASSQDITGGIDEQFF.

In its sample, this clonotype was seen many times. V gene TRBV2 combines with J gene TRBJ1-1; TRBD1 matches 8 bases. Germline-derived CDR1 and CDR2 are SNHLY and FYNNEI. CDR3 length equals 14 residues. After removal of 5 bases from V and 2 bases from J, the junction contained 4 bases not matched to a gene. CDR3 nucleotide sequence: TGTGCCAGCAGTCTACAGGGGGTTAACACTGAAGCTTTCTTT. This codes for CASSLQGVNTEAFF.

The gene calls are TRBV9 and TRBJ2-1; a possible D gene is TRBD2 (6 bases). Trimming pared 0 bases from V and 6 bases from J, leaving 13 bases between. The V gene's germline CDR1 is SGDLS and CDR2 YYNGEE. The CDR3 spans 15 residues. Here the CDR3 reads CASSVVAEPLNEQFF. Written as DNA, the CDR3 is TGTGCCAGCAGCGTAGTAGCGGAACCCCTCAATGAGCAGTTCTTC. The whole variable domain, filled in from reference TRBV9 and TRBJ2-1, reads DSGVTQTPKHLITATGQRVTLRCSPRSGDLSVYWYQQSLDQGLQFLIQYYNGEERAKGNILERFSAQQFPDLHSELNLSSLELGDSALYFCASSVVAEPLNEQFFGPGTRLTVL.

This clonotype was counted at least ten times. The chain recombines TRBV2 with TRBJ1-3, with 9 bases fitting TRBD1. The CDR3 extends over 17 amino acids. With 5 bases clipped from V and 3 bases from J, the junction kept 11 bases outside the gene matches. Germline V gives CDR1 SNHLY, CDR2 FYNNEI. CDR3 sequence: CASSKNLLDRGGNTIYF. The CDR3 DNA is TGTGCCAGCAGTAAAAACCTTTTGGACAGGGGTGGAAACACCATATATTTT.

CDR3 sequence: CASSLAGTAGNEKLFF. Here the CDR3 DNA reads TGTGCCAGCAGCTTAGCGGGGACAGCCGGTAATGAAAAACTGTTTTTT. The genes are TRBV7-2 and TRBJ1-4; 7 bases line up with TRBD1. The CDR3 consists of 16 residues. Trimming cost V 0 bases and J 4 bases; bases outside gene matches: 5. Germline V gene data show CDR1 as SGHTA and CDR2 as FQGNSA.

This clonotype has ten or more counts. The gene calls are TRBV11-3 and TRBJ2-7; 7 nucleotides line up with TRBD2. Germline CDR1 is SGHNT and CDR2 is YENEEA. There are 14 residues in the CDR3. V lost 8 bases and J lost 4; bases outside the gene matches: 11. The CDR3 DNA reads as TGTGCCAGCGGGGACGGTGCGGGAGAATACGAGCAGTACTTC. Its translation: CASGDGAGEYEQYF.

The rearrangement links TRBV4-3 to TRBJ2-1, with no clear D. V was trimmed by 0 bases and J by 0 bases, leaving 12 bases between them. There are 17 residues in the CDR3. The germline CDR1 and CDR2 sequences are LGHNA and YSLEER. The CDR3 coding sequence is TGCGCCAGCAGCCAAGATCTCGGCGTCAGCTCCTACAATGAGCAGTTCTTC. Protein sequence: CASSQDLGVSSYNEQFF.

This clonotype turned up a few times. The chain has TRBV12-3 or TRBV12-4 and TRBJ1-1; D gene unclear. The V gene lost 6 bases and the J gene lost 1 base, with 9 bases spanning the gap. The CDR3 contains 13 residues. The CDR3 coding sequence is TGTGCCAGCAGGGAAACAAGGAACACTGAAGCTTTCTTT. Its translation is CASRETRNTEAFF.

This clonotype was seen a handful of times. The J gene is TRBJ2-2, the V gene TRBV14; possibly TRBD2 for D (7 bases). There are 19 residues in the CDR3. V gave up 1 base and J gave up 3 bases, with 21 bases separating them. CDR1 and CDR2 (germline): SGHDN, FVKESK. The CDR3 sequence is CASSQGRSRGGGYTGELFF. CDR3 coding DNA: TGTGCCAGCAGCCAAGGCCGGTCTCGCGGGGGCGGATACACCGGGGAGCTGTTTTTT.

This clonotype was seen only a few times. The chain employs TRBV9 and TRBJ1-2, with a possible D match to TRBD1 (6 bases). Per the germline V gene, CDR1 is SGDLS and CDR2 is YYNGEE. The CDR3 has 13 amino acids. The V end was cut by 0 bases, the J end by 8 bases, with 11 bases between. For the CDR3, the DNA is TGTGCCAGCAGCGTAGAGGGGGGGTTCGGCTACACCTTC. As protein: CASSVEGGFGYTF.

Many counts were recorded for this clonotype. The rearrangement joins TRBV6-2 or TRBV6-3 to TRBJ2-1, with 10 bases aligning to TRBD2. The V segment lost 8 bases and the J segment 6 bases; nucleotides outside the gene matches: 10. Germline V lookup: CDR1 MNHEY, CDR2 SVGEGT. The CDR3 is 15 amino acids. This CDR3 is CASEISGRPTNEQFF. CDR3 bases: TGTGCCAGCGAAATTAGCGGGAGGCCCACCAATGAGCAGTTCTTC.

The genes are TRBV6-1 and TRBJ1-2; D uncertain. With 5 bases removed from V and 8 bases from J, the gap between germline ends came to 15 bases. This CDR3 contains 13 residues. The germline V gene encodes CDR1 MNHNS and CDR2 SASEGT. The chain's CDR3 is CASSRGPASGYTF. In DNA, the CDR3 is TGTGCCAGCAGTCGCGGACCAGCAAGCGGCTACACCTTC.